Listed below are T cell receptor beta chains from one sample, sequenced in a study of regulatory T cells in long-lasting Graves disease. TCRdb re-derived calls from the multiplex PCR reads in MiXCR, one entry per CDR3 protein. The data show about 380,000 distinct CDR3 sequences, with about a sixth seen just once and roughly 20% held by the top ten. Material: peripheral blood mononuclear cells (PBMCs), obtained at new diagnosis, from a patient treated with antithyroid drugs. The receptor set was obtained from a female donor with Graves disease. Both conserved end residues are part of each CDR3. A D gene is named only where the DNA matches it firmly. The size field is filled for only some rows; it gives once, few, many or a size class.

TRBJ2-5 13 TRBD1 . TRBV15 TGTGCCACCGGACAGGGGATTCAAGAGACCCAGTACTTC CATGQGIQETQYF
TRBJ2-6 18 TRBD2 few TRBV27 TGTGCCAGCAGTTTACGCGGGAGGGCCACCTCTGGGGCCAACGTCCTGACTTTC CASSLRGRATSGANVLTF
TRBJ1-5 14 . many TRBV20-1 TGCAGTGCACAACAGGGTTTTCGCAATCAGCCCCAGCATTTT CSAQQGFRNQPQHF
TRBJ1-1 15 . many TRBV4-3 TGCGCCAGCAGCCTAAATTCCCCGAGGCTCACTGAAGCTTTCTTT CASSLNSPRLTEAFF
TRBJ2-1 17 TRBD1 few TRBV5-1 TGCGCCAGCAGTCCTATACCTGGGACAGGTGATTACAATGAGCAGTTCTTC CASSPIPGTGDYNEQFF
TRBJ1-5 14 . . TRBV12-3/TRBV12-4 TGTGCCAGCAGTGGGGCGGGGGCGCGGCAGCCCCAGCATTTT CASSGAGARQPQHF
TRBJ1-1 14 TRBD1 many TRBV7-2 TGTGCCAGCACCTACACAGGGGTGGGGACTGAAGCTTTCTTT CASTYTGVGTEAFF
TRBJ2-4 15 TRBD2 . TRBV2 TGTGCCAGCAGTGGGACCTTTAGCGGGAGGAACATTCAGTACTTC CASSGTFSGRNIQYF
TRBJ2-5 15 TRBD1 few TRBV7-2 TGTGCCAGCAGCCCCCTCACAGGGGGCGGAGAGACCCAGTACTTC CASSPLTGGGETQYF
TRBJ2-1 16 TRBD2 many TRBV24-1 TGTGCCACCAGTGACCGTAGCGGGGGGGGCTACAATGAGCAGTTCTTC CATSDRSGGGYNEQFF
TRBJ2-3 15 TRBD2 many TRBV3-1 TGTGCCAGCAGTAAGACTAGCGGATTCACAGATACGCAGTATTTT CASSKTSGFTDTQYF
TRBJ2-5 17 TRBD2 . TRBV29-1 TGCAGCGTTGAAGAGTGGGTAGCGGGAGTGCTCGACGAGACCCAGTACTTC CSVEEWVAGVLDETQYF
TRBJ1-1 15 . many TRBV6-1 TGTGCCAGCAGTGAACCGGGACAAATCAACACTGAAGCTTTCTTT CASSEPGQINTEAFF
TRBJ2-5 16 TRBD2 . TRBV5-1 TGCGCCAGCAGCTTGGATGGGACTAGTTCTTTGGAGACCCAGTACTTC CASSLDGTSSLETQYF
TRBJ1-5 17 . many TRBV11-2 TGTGCCAGCAGCTTAGGCAGGACCCGATATAGCAATCAGCCCCAGCATTTT CASSLGRTRYSNQPQHF
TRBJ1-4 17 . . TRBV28 TGTGCCAGCAGACACGGACAGAGGCGTAGGGGAGAGGAAAAACTGTTTTTT CASRHGQRRRGEEKLFF
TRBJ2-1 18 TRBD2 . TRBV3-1 TGTGCCAGCAGCCCCGGGGGGTTAGGACTAGGGGCACTTAATGAGCAGTTCTTC CASSPGGLGLGALNEQFF
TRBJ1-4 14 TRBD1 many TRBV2 TGTGCCAGCAGTGGAGGGACAGGATACGAAAAACTGTTTTTT CASSGGTGYEKLFF
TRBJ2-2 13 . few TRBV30 TGTGCCTGGAGTGTTTTGAGCACCGGGGAGCTGTTTTTT CAWSVLSTGELFF
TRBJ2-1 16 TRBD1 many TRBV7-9 TGTGCCAGCAGCTCCTCACCGGGACAGGGGCATCAGGGGCAGTTCTTC CASSSSPGQGHQGQFF
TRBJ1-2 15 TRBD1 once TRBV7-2 TGTGCCAGCAGCCCCCATGGACAGGCTAACTATGGCTACACCTTC CASSPHGQANYGYTF
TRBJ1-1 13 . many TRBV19 TGTGCCAGTAGTCTCTTTATGAACACTGAAGCTTTCTTT CASSLFMNTEAFF
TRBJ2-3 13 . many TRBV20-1 TGCAGTGCTAGAGCGGGAGTTTTGGATACGCAGTATTTT CSARAGVLDTQYF